This T cell receptor (beta chain) was captured by sequencing in a study of blood T cell repertoires in COVID-19. Study details: Samples taken during acute and convalescent COVID-19 were collected in the United States, Italy and Spain.

The length of the CDR3 is 15 residues. The germline gives CDR1 SGHTA, CDR2 FQGNSA. Trimming took 1 base from V and 6 from J; bases not matched to a gene: 5. Original handling: Amplification of reference gene primers provided the estimated nucleated cell counts. Measured with immunoSEQ multiplex PCR; TCRdb has only the in-frame clones, and not every one. The V and J calls and clone size were taken over from that table, and D and trimming were inferred from the DNA. The sample has approximately 90,000 clones; 65% to 80% are singletons. This sequence originates from a man between 65 and 79 years old with acute or convalescent COVID-19. The J gene is TRBJ2-1, the V gene TRBV7-2; 8 bases match TRBD2. Sequences were obtained from peripheral blood. The CDR3 region has the DNA TGTGCCAGCAGCTTAGGACTAGCGAGAAGCAATGAGCAGTTCTTC. Its protein product is CASSLGLARSNEQFF.